This T cell receptor beta chain was recorded in a study of shared clonotypes between healthy human individuals. In the study overall: The plates for each donor numbered three CD4 naive, three CD4 memory, two CD8 naive and one CD8 memory.

Donation came from healthy HIV-negative adults that had no recent acute infections or vaccinations. Clones were read by immunoSEQ multiplex PCR, and TCRdb kept only the in-frame ones, dropping some. The sample records over 2 million clones, under 95% being singletons. CDR3 length: 15 amino acids. Trimming took 3 bases from V and 3 from J; bases not matched to a gene: 8. CDR1 is MDHEN and CDR2 is SYDVKM in the germline V gene. The source of this sequence is a man aged 18 to 29 in good health. Some clones in this sample may be carry-over from other donors' samples. J is TRBJ2-7 and V is TRBV28; TRBD2 aligns across 7 bases. The sequencing sample was made of naive CD4+ T cells from PBMCs. As for subset: CD45RA+ positively selected. The CDR3 protein is CASSLIGAGNYEQYF. CDR3 nucleotide sequence: TGTGCCAGCAGTTTGATCGGAGCGGGAAACTACGAGCAGTACTTC.